The 11 T cell receptor beta chains below were found in one sample sequenced in a study of cytomegalovirus exposure and HLA in healthy donors. Amplification used 60 Vbeta primers and 13 Jbeta primers. Using immunoSEQ multiplex PCR, the repertoire was profiled, and TCRdb retains in-frame clones only, with some absent. The repertoire consists of around 190,000 clones, with 65% to 85% occurring once and the leading ten covering 2% to 2.5%. Sequenced sample: PBMCs. The receptors come from a man aged 55-75 years in good health and CMV-seronegative.

The V call is TRBV2, the J call TRBJ2-1; 9 nucleotides line up with TRBD2. The germline CDR1 and CDR2 sequences are SNHLY and FYNNEI. V shed 6 bases, J shed 7 bases, and the junction held 10 bases outside the gene matches. This CDR3 spans 15 amino acids. CDR3 in DNA: TGTGCCAGCAGCCCCCGAGTAGCGGGAGAGAATGAGCAGTTCTTC. This codes for CASSPRVAGENEQFF.

The gene calls are TRBV7-2 and TRBJ1-4; unclear D gene. V lost 4 bases to trimming and J lost 7 bases, with 7 bases between them. The CDR3 length is 12 residues. CDR1 is SGHTA, CDR2 FQGNSA, per germline. The DNA of the CDR3 is TGTGCCAGCAGCTACCCAGGTGAAAAACTGTTTTTT. Translation: CASSYPGEKLFF.

The gene calls are TRBV5-6 and TRBJ2-7; 9 bases agree with TRBD1. Looked up from germline, CDR1 is SGHDT and CDR2 is YYEEEE. The CDR3 runs to 15 residues. With 0 bases clipped from V and 1 base from J, the junction kept 2 bases outside the gene matches. The CDR3 protein is CASSLGGQGSYEQYF. DNA for the CDR3: TGTGCCAGCAGCTTGGGGGGACAGGGATCCTACGAGCAGTACTTC.

The chain links TRBV6-1 to TRBJ2-7; no clear D. The CDR3 totals 14 residues. Trimming took 7 bases from V and 4 from J, leaving 17 bases between them. Germline lookup yields CDR1 MNHNS and CDR2 SASEGT. CDR3 in amino acids: CASTRWRSGYEQYF. In DNA, the CDR3 is TGTGCCAGCACCCGTTGGCGGTCCGGGTACGAGCAGTACTTC.

J is TRBJ2-5 and V is TRBV5-4, with D tentatively TRBD2 (5 bases). Trimming took 4 bases from V and 1 from J, leaving 17 bases between them. Germline V gene lookup returns CDR1 SGHNT and CDR2 YYREEE (reference sequence). The CDR3 is made up of 16 amino acids. The CDR3 nucleotides read TGTGCCAGCAGCCCCCGGCTACTAAGCGGCCAAGAGACCCAGTACTTC. Its protein is CASSPRLLSGQETQYF.

V gene TRBV6-6 combines with J gene TRBJ2-7; possibly TRBD1 for D (6 bases). This CDR3 spans 14 amino acids. The V gene's germline CDR1 is MNHNY and CDR2 SVGAGI (reference sequence). Deletions cut 7 bases from V and 0 bases from J, with 13 bases between. This chain's CDR3 is CASIDRPSSYEQYF. CDR3 DNA: TGTGCCAGCATCGACAGGCCCAGCTCCTACGAGCAGTACTTC.

V is TRBV30 and J is TRBJ1-4, with D unclear. Germline CDR1 is GTSNPN and CDR2 is SVGIG (reference sequence). This CDR3 spans 13 amino acids. The V end lost 2 bases, the J end lost 6 bases, and 10 bases lay between the germline ends. The CDR3 region is CAWSLRVDEKLFF. In DNA form, the CDR3 reads TGTGCCTGGAGTCTGAGGGTAGATGAAAAACTGTTTTTT. Drawing the rest from reference TRBV30 and TRBJ1-4, the complete variable domain is SQTIHQWPATLVQPVGSPLSLECTVEGTSNPNLYWYRQAAGRGLQLLFYSVGIGQISSEVPQNLSASRPQDRQFILSSKKLLLSDSGFYLCAWSLRVDEKLFFGSGTQLSVL.

The chain links TRBV27 to TRBJ2-7; possible D gene TRBD1, 6 bases. V gave up 3 bases and J gave up 2 bases, with 14 bases separating them. CDR1 is MNHEY and CDR2 is SMNVEV in the germline V gene (reference sequence). The length of the CDR3 is 15 residues. In DNA form, the CDR3 reads TGTGCCAGCAGTTTGACGCCGGGACAAGCCTACGAGCAGTACTTC. This gives the protein CASSLTPGQAYEQYF.

The chain has TRBV9 and TRBJ2-1; tentatively, D is TRBD2 (6 bases). The CDR3 is 14 residues long. Germline CDR1 SGDLS, CDR2 YYNGEE. The V end was cut by 4 bases, the J end by 12 bases, with 20 bases between. The CDR3 coding sequence is TGTGCCAGCAGCCCGAGGGGACTGGGAGACAGGCAGTTCTTC. Amino acids: CASSPRGLGDRQFF.

V and J are TRBV30 and TRBJ1-5; D might be TRBD1 (6 bases). Per the germline V gene, CDR1 is GTSNPN and CDR2 is SVGIG (reference sequence). The CDR3 covers 16 residues. Trimming pared 7 bases from V and 2 bases from J, leaving 21 bases between. The CDR3 loop reads CASNSQGKLGNQPQHF. The CDR3 DNA reads TGTGCCTCTAATTCTCAGGGGAAACTGGGCAATCAGCCCCAGCATTTT.

The gene calls are TRBV7-8 and TRBJ1-1; TRBD1 matches at 8 bases. V shed 5 bases, J shed 3 bases, and the junction held 5 bases outside the gene matches. Germline V lookup: CDR1 SGHVS, CDR2 FQNEAQ. The CDR3 extends over 14 amino acids. The CDR3 region has the DNA TGTGCCAGCAGCCGGACAGGGTTGGACACTGAAGCTTTCTTT. Translating gives CASSRTGLDTEAFF. Supplemented by reference TRBV7-8 and TRBJ1-1, the full variable domain reads GAGVSQSPRYKVAKRGQDVALRCDPISGHVSLFWYQQALGQGPEFLTYFQNEAQLDKSGLPSDRFFAERPEGSVSTLKIQRTQQEDSAVYLCASSRTGLDTEAFFGQGTRLTVV.